The 24 T cell receptor beta chains below all came from one sample that was sequenced in a study of graft-versus-host responses after intestinal transplantation. Responders labeled with CFSE (around 200,000) were plated with around 200,000 irradiated, violet-dye-labeled stimulators. Using immunoSEQ multiplex PCR, the repertoire was profiled, and TCRdb retains in-frame clones only, with some absent. This table has several thousand clones, 27% appearing once. Sequencing was performed on alloreactive CD8+ T cells from a mixed lymphocyte reaction culture, taken before transplantation. Subset specified: CFSE-low proliferating T cells sorted from roughly 6-day pre-transplant mixed lymphocyte reaction (GvH or HvG direction). Receptors originate from a human patient who was an organ donor for intestinal transplantation.

Worth noting for this clone: This may be a read error, as it is one base from a much larger clone. The rearrangement links TRBV6-5 to TRBJ2-5; 9 nucleotides agree with TRBD2. This CDR3 region has 16 residues. Per the germline V gene, CDR1 is MNHEY and CDR2 is SVGAGI. This chain's CDR3 is CASCYLSGGSQETQYF. For the CDR3, the DNA is TGTGCCAGCTGTTATCTGAGCGGGGGGTCGCAAGAGACCCAGTACTTC.

Turning to this clone: A clone one base away is much larger, so this may be a read error. The chain links TRBV19 to TRBJ1-1; 8 bases are shared with TRBD1. The CDR3 covers 16 residues. Germline V lookup: CDR1 LNHDA, CDR2 SQIVND (reference sequence). In DNA form, the CDR3 reads TGTGCCTGTAGGTGGACAGGGACGGGATGGAACACTGAAGCTTTCTTT. Translation: CACRWTGTGWNTEAFF.

This clone has more than one count but fewer than ten. The chain is built from TRBV6-5 and TRBJ2-2; D is possibly TRBD2 (5 bases). CDR1 is MNHEY and CDR2 is SVGAGI in the germline V gene. This CDR3 is 15 amino acids long. The V end was cut by 6 bases, the J end by 2 bases, with 13 bases between. In DNA, the CDR3 is TGTGCCAGCAGAGTAGGACTCATAAACACCGGGGAGCTGTTTTTT. This codes for CASRVGLINTGELFF.

Written as DNA, the CDR3 is TGTGCCAGCAGCGCCCCGGGGGCCACTGAAGCTTTCTTT. Encoded protein: CASSAPGATEAFF. J is TRBJ1-1 and V is TRBV11-1; D might be TRBD1 (6 bases). The CDR3 loop spans 13 amino acids. Germline assignment: CDR1 SGHAT and CDR2 FQDESV (reference sequence). V shed 5 bases and J shed 4 bases, with 11 bases lying between them.

In its sample, this clone is medium-sized. The chain is built from TRBV4-3 and TRBJ2-1; 9 positions match TRBD2. The CDR3 contains 18 residues. V shed 0 bases and J 4 bases; nucleotides not matched to a gene: 10. Germline lookup yields CDR1 LGHNA and CDR2 YSLEER. DNA for the CDR3: TGCGCCAGCAGCCAAGACCCCATAGCGGGGGCTTTGTACAATGAGCAGTTCTTC. Its protein is CASSQDPIAGALYNEQFF.

In regard to this clone: One junction end disagrees with the germline gene, perhaps due to a read error. Here the CDR3 reads CASSQPGLAVQEAQYF. In DNA, the CDR3 is TGTGCCAGCAGCCAACCGGGACTAGCGGTCCAAGAGGCCCAGTACTTC. V usage is TRBV7-8 and J usage is TRBJ2-5; 11 bases map to TRBD2. Germline V gives CDR1 SGHVS, CDR2 FQNEAQ. The CDR3 is 16 amino acids.

This chain uses TRBV30 with TRBJ2-1, with D unclear. V was pared by 2 bases and J by 6 bases, with 11 bases between. This CDR3 comprises 13 residues. CDR1 GTSNPN and CDR2 SVGIG come from the germline V gene (reference sequence). CDR3 residues: CAWSTLVGNEQFF. The CDR3, as DNA: TGTGCCTGGAGTACCCTTGTGGGCAATGAGCAGTTCTTC.

V gene TRBV7-2 combines with J gene TRBJ2-2, with D perhaps matching TRBD1 (5 bases). The V and J ends lost 1 base and 2 bases respectively, with 5 bases between them. CDR1 and CDR2 (germline): SGHTA, FQGNSA. This CDR3 is built from 14 residues. In DNA form, the CDR3 reads TGTGCCAGCAGCTTAGGGACAAACACCGGGGAGCTGTTTTTT. It specifies CASSLGTNTGELFF.

This clone was found a few times. In nucleotides, the CDR3 is TGCGCCAGCAGCCAAGATTTAAGGACAGTTTATGGCTACACCTTC. Translation: CASSQDLRTVYGYTF. V gene TRBV4-1 combines with J gene TRBJ1-2; D is possibly TRBD1 (6 bases). Trimming took 0 bases from V and 5 from J, leaving 13 bases between them. The CDR3 is 15 amino acids. Germline CDR1 and CDR2: MGHRA and YSYEKL.

The J gene is TRBJ2-1, the V gene TRBV4-3; 7 nucleotides line up with TRBD1. The CDR3 covers 14 residues. The germline V gene encodes CDR1 LGHNA and CDR2 YSLEER. V shed 0 bases and J 6 bases; nucleotides not matched to a gene: 2. The CDR3 loop is CASSQDYRGNEQFF. CDR3 nucleotides: TGCGCCAGCAGCCAAGATTACAGGGGCAATGAGCAGTTCTTC.

The chain combines TRBV21-1 with TRBJ2-1; the DNA was not compared with TRBD1, the D call given in the table. TRBV21-1 is an annotated pseudogene. This CDR3 spans 11 amino acids. The CDR3 is CASSFSPVKFF. CDR3 sequence (DNA): TGTGCCAGCAGCTTTTCTCCAGTGAAGTTCTTC.

This clone is medium-sized in the sample. The rearrangement joins TRBV9 to TRBJ1-4, with D unclear. The CDR3 is made up of 15 amino acids. Trimming left V 0 bases short and J 0 bases short, with 6 bases between. Germline V CDR1 and CDR2: SGDLS, YYNGEE. CDR3 region: CASSVGATTNEKLFF. CDR3 DNA sequence: TGTGCCAGCAGCGTAGGAGCTACAACTAATGAAAAACTGTTTTTT.

Judged by abundance, this clone is medium-sized. The chain couples TRBV19 to TRBJ2-7; a possible D gene is TRBD2 (5 bases). Germline V CDR1 and CDR2: LNHDA, SQIVND (reference sequence). This CDR3 spans 12 amino acids. The ends were cut back, 8 bases at V and 5 bases at J, with 13 bases in the middle. The CDR3 bases are TGTGCCAGTGGCCTAGGAGGTGACGAGCAGTACTTC. Its protein product is CASGLGGDEQYF.

This clone turned up a few times. The rearrangement joins TRBV6-7 to TRBJ2-5; D uncertain. TRBV6-7 is flagged as an ORF with uncertain function. This CDR3 has 13 residues. V lost 2 bases to trimming and J lost 0 bases, with 4 bases between them. In DNA form, the CDR3 reads TGTGCCAGCAGTTACACAAACCAAGAGACCCAGTACTTC. Its protein is CASSYTNQETQYF.

J is TRBJ2-7 and V is TRBV25-1; TRBD1 agrees at 10 bases. Germline CDR1 and CDR2: MGHDK and SYGVNS. V was clipped by 3 bases and J by 5 bases; unmatched bases: 4. The CDR3 totals 14 residues. The CDR3 bases are TGTGCCAGCAGTGAGGACAGGGGGTTCCACGAGCAGTACTTC. Translation: CASSEDRGFHEQYF.

This clone is labeled as medium-sized. V is TRBV4-3 and J is TRBJ1-1; a weak D match, TRBD1 (6 bases). V lost 1 base and J lost 4, with 13 bases in between. CDR3 length: 15 residues. The germline V gene encodes CDR1 LGHNA and CDR2 YSLEER. This CDR3 is CASSQGAGAGTEAFF. CDR3 in DNA: TGCGCCAGCAGCCAAGGGGCAGGGGCGGGCACTGAAGCTTTCTTT.

This sequence joins TRBV29-1 and TRBJ2-1; TRBD1 or TRBD2 may be the D gene (6 bases each). With 8 bases removed from V and 8 bases from J, the gap between germline ends came to 13 bases. CDR1 and CDR2 from the germline V gene are SQVTM and ANQGSEA. This CDR3 contains 11 residues. The CDR3: CSIGGPDEQFF. As DNA, the CDR3 is TGCAGCATTGGGGGGCCAGATGAGCAGTTCTTC.

J is TRBJ2-1 and V is TRBV5-6, with D perhaps assigned TRBD1 or TRBD2 (7 bases each). The CDR3 loop spans 14 amino acids. V was shortened by 5 bases and J by 4 bases, with 13 bases between the two germline ends. CDR1 is SGHDT and CDR2 is YYEEEE in the germline V gene. CDR3 in amino acids: CASRVQGGYNEQFF. Here the CDR3 DNA reads TGTGCCAGCAGGGTCCAGGGGGGGTACAATGAGCAGTTCTTC. Variable domain in full (rest from reference TRBV5-6 and TRBJ2-1): DAGVTQSPTHLIKTRGQQVTLRCSPKSGHDTVSWYQQALGQGPQFIFQYYEEEERQRGNFPDRFSGHQFPNYSSELNVNALLLGDSALYLCASRVQGGYNEQFFGPGTRLTVL.

V usage is TRBV7-9 and J usage is TRBJ1-2; D is unresolved. CDR3 size: 14 residues. Trimming shortened V by 0 bases and J by 2 bases, and 7 bases separated the two germline ends. Germline V CDR1 and CDR2: SEHNR, FQNEAQ (reference sequence). The CDR3 spells CASSLAGKNYGYTF. The CDR3 region has the DNA TGTGCCAGCAGCTTAGCAGGGAAGAACTATGGCTACACCTTC.

With regard to this clone: A far larger clone is a single base away, which makes a read error likely. The J gene is TRBJ2-7, the V gene TRBV7-9; weak D call: TRBD2 (6 bases). Germline CDR1 and CDR2: SEHNR and FQNEAQ (reference sequence). V lost 1 base to trimming and J lost 4 bases, with 11 bases between them. The CDR3 runs to 14 residues. The CDR3 spells CASSLGTIPYEQYF. Written as DNA, the CDR3 is TGTGCCAGCAGCTTAGGGACTATACCTTACGAGCAGTACTTC.

The chain carries TRBV9 and TRBJ2-7, with D unclear. CDR1 and CDR2 from the germline V gene are SGDLS and YYNGEE. The CDR3 contains 14 residues. Trimming cost V 0 bases and J 4 bases, with 11 bases left between them. The CDR3 DNA sequence: TGTGCCAGCAGCGTAGTAGCCCGGACGTACGAGCAGTACTTC. This codes for CASSVVARTYEQYF. Full variable domain (rest looked up from reference TRBV9 and TRBJ2-7): DSGVTQTPKHLITATGQRVTLRCSPRSGDLSVYWYQQSLDQGLQFLIQYYNGEERAKGNILERFSAQQFPDLHSELNLSSLELGDSALYFCASSVVARTYEQYFGPGTRLTVT.

This clone has just a few counts. The chain combines TRBV5-5 with TRBJ1-1, with 8 bases aligning to TRBD1. The V and J ends lost 7 bases and 5 bases, in that order; junction bases with no gene match: 4. Germline V gene data show CDR1 as SGHKS and CDR2 as YYEKEE (reference sequence). The CDR3 is 12 amino acids. The CDR3 reads CASRRQGTEAFF. Written as DNA, the CDR3 is TGTGCCAGCCGGCGACAGGGGACTGAAGCTTTCTTT.

This clone counts as medium-sized (0.01 to 0.1%). This rearrangement joins TRBV6-5 to TRBJ1-5, with D perhaps TRBD1 (6 bases). Per germline, CDR1 MNHEY and CDR2 SVGAGI. CDR3 length: 14 residues. V lost 6 bases, J lost 9 bases, and 18 bases lay in between. The CDR3 here is CASSQAGAYVPQHF. For the CDR3, the DNA is TGTGCCAGCAGCCAGGCGGGGGCTTACGTGCCCCAGCATTTT.

This clone was seen a few times. The chain uses TRBV10-2 and TRBJ2-3; 7 bases are shared with TRBD1. The CDR3 runs 14 residues. The germline CDR1 and CDR2 sequences are WSHSY and SAAADI. J gave up 2 bases and V 9 bases, and 8 bases lay outside the gene matches. CDR3 bases: TGCGCCAGTTCCTGGACAGGTACCACAGATACGCAGTATTTT. Protein sequence: CASSWTGTTDTQYF.